This TCR beta chain is from a study of blood T cells in healthy people across ages. General observations from the study: CMV status of donors was unknown, possibly confounding expanded clonotype changes.

Germline V gene sequence: CDR1 LGHDT, CDR2 YNNKEL (reference sequence). Deletions cut 2 bases from V and 3 bases from J, with 11 bases between. The CDR3 loop spans 16 amino acids. This clonotype was detected many times. The antigen is undetermined. Sample-barcoded 5' priming and a J-beta primer mix drove a second PCR of about 7 to 11 cycles. TCRdb passed the 5' RACE reads through MiXCR, listing each CDR3 protein once. This table holds about 570,000 distinct CDR3 sequences, around a quarter found once. These data were also filed under a second study, of T cells of mothers and their children. From that paper: The entire RNA extract went into cDNA synthesis at about 1.5 ug per 15 ul.

V and J are TRBV3-1 and TRBJ1-6; maybe TRBD1 (5 bases). This receptor was identified in a boy aged 2-15 years in good health. Material for sequencing was blood. CDR3: CASSQLRGGYNSPLHF. CDR3 in DNA: TGTGCCAGCAGCCAATTGCGTGGGGGCTATAATTCACCCCTCCACTTT.